This T cell receptor beta chain was observed in a study of T cells expressing NK-cell markers. For TCR beta, cDNA was produced by 5'RACE template switching with UMIs. Reprocessing the 5' RACE reads, TCRdb reports a single entry for every CDR3 protein and omits DNA. The sample includes about 21,000 distinct CDR3 sequences. CDR3 length equals 16 residues. The germline V gene has CDR1 SQVTM and CDR2 ANQGSEA. The sample comprised blood T cells: a sorted CD56 or NKG2C T cell subset, CD4+ or CD8+ T cells, or bulk PBMC T cells (not recorded which). J is TRBJ1-6 and V is TRBV29-1; TCRdb outputs TRBD1, but without DNA this stays unchecked. This TCR came from a man aged 18-75 years in good health. Here the CDR3 reads CSVEPRTGSQNSPLHF.